The 22 T cell receptor beta chains in this list originate from one sample, sequenced in a study of OX40 agonist ivuxolimab in advanced cancers. Profiled with immunoSEQ multiplex PCR; TCRdb holds only in-frame clones, not every one. The table includes about 55,000 clones, roughly 86% detected once. The sequencing used CD4+ or CD8+ T cells sorted from blood, collected in a trial of the OX40 agonist ivuxolimab. These receptors originate from an adult with an advanced solid tumor such as melanoma, head and neck, liver or kidney cancer.

This chain links TRBV30 with TRBJ1-4; D call uncertain. Trimming left V 0 bases short and J 7 bases short, with 9 bases between. The germline V gene encodes CDR1 GTSNPN and CDR2 SVGIG (reference sequence). The CDR3 contains 13 residues. The CDR3 DNA reads TGTGCCTGGAGTGTAATGGGATCTGAAAAACTGTTTTTT. Translating it yields CAWSVMGSEKLFF.

The chain has TRBV7-2 and TRBJ1-4; the D is unclear. This CDR3 has 16 amino acids. CDR1 and CDR2 from the germline V gene are SGHTA and FQGNSA. V lost 2 bases and J 6 bases, leaving 16 bases between the germline ends. The CDR3 nucleotides read TGTGCCAGCAGCTTAAACGGTCCTTCGGCTTATGAAAAACTGTTTTTT. Protein sequence: CASSLNGPSAYEKLFF.

V and J are TRBV29-1 and TRBJ2-5; 12 nucleotides align to TRBD2. Trimming took 2 bases from V and 4 from J; bases not matched to a gene: 5. The CDR3 contains 15 residues. CDR1 SQVTM and CDR2 ANQGSEA come from the germline V gene. CDR3 residues: CSVESSGRAGETQYF. CDR3 bases: TGCAGCGTTGAATCTAGCGGGAGGGCCGGAGAGACCCAGTACTTC.

This clone showed up just a few times. This chain joins TRBV14 and TRBJ2-5, with D perhaps TRBD2 (6 bases). The germline V and J ends were trimmed by 4 bases and 5 bases, with 17 bases remaining between them. The CDR3 sequence is 15 residues long. Germline V gives CDR1 SGHDN, CDR2 FVKESK. CDR3 bases: TGTGCCAGCAGCCCGAAGTCTCGGGAGTGGGAGACCCAGTACTTC. This codes for CASSPKSREWETQYF. The full variable domain, its missing parts supplied by reference TRBV14 and TRBJ2-5, is EAGVTQFPSHSVIEKGQTVTLRCDPISGHDNLYWYRRVMGKEIKFLLHFVKESKQDESGMPNNRFLAERTGGTYSTLKVQPAELEDSGVYFCASSPKSREWETQYFGPGTRLLVL.

Only one count was recorded for this clone. The chain employs TRBV19 and TRBJ2-3, with D unclear. Trimming cost V 3 bases and J 2 bases, with 6 bases left between them. This CDR3 is built from 13 residues. CDR1 and CDR2 (germline): LNHDA, SQIVND (reference sequence). The CDR3 reads CASSIRNTDTQYF. The CDR3 DNA reads TGTGCCAGTAGTATCAGGAACACAGATACGCAGTATTTT.

The chain has TRBV27 and TRBJ1-5; weak D call: TRBD1 (6 bases). The CDR3 covers 14 residues. Looked up from germline, CDR1 is MNHEY and CDR2 is SMNVEV (reference sequence). V lost 5 bases and J 2 bases, leaving 10 bases between the germline ends. The CDR3 loop is CASSTGMGNQPQHF. Here the CDR3 DNA reads TGTGCCAGCAGTACAGGGATGGGCAATCAGCCCCAGCATTTT.

This chain connects TRBV7-6 to TRBJ2-1; tentative D call: TRBD2 (6 bases). The germline V gene encodes CDR1 SGHVS and CDR2 FNYEAQ. This CDR3 region has 15 residues. The ends were cut back, 3 bases at V and 3 bases at J, with 12 bases in the middle. CDR3 residues: CASSFRDSLYNEQFF. In DNA, the CDR3 is TGTGCCAGCAGCTTCCGGGACTCCCTCTACAATGAGCAGTTCTTC.

The rearrangement links TRBV19 to TRBJ2-5, with D possibly being TRBD1 (5 bases). Germline CDR1 and CDR2: LNHDA and SQIVND (reference sequence). CDR3 size: 14 residues. Trimming shortened V by 5 bases and J by 3 bases, and 13 bases separated the two germline ends. The CDR3 DNA reads TGTGCCAGTAGTCCCGACAGACGGAAAGAGACCCAGTACTTC. Its protein is CASSPDRRKETQYF.

This rearrangement joins TRBV11-2 to TRBJ2-7; TRBD1 matches 9 bases. The CDR3 length is 18 residues. Germline-derived CDR1 and CDR2 are SGHAT and FQNNGV. V gave up 1 base and J gave up 2 bases; unmatched junction bases: 12. CDR3 in DNA: TGTGCCAGCAGCTTAGTAGGCCCTGGGACAGGGAATGCCTACGAGCAGTACTTC. This encodes CASSLVGPGTGNAYEQYF.

The chain is built from TRBV5-8 and TRBJ2-5, with D perhaps TRBD1 or TRBD2 (5 bases each). Trimming took off 4 bases at V and 2 bases at J, with 21 bases between the two ends. Germline values: CDR1 SGHTS, CDR2 YDEGEE. The CDR3 is made up of 17 amino acids. The CDR3 protein is CASSRGDLGTDQETQYF. CDR3 nucleotides: TGTGCCAGCAGCAGGGGCGACCTAGGGACGGATCAAGAGACCCAGTACTTC. The whole variable domain, filled in from reference TRBV5-8 and TRBJ2-5, reads EAGVTQSPTHLIKTRGQQATLRCSPISGHTSVYWYQQALGLGLQFLLWYDEGEERNRGNFPPRFSGRQFPNYSSELNVNALELEDSALYLCASSRGDLGTDQETQYFGPGTRLLVL.

CDR3 sequence reads: CASSRTGTGANVLTF. The CDR3 region has the DNA TGTGCCAGCAGCCGGACAGGGACTGGGGCCAACGTCCTGACTTTC. The chain has TRBV5-4 and TRBJ2-6; 8 positions match TRBD1. The germline CDR1 and CDR2 sequences are SGHNT and YYREEE (reference sequence). V lost 4 bases and J lost 2; bases outside the gene matches: 2. This CDR3 is 15 amino acids long.

The J gene is TRBJ1-1, the V gene TRBV18, with 9 bases that match TRBD1. With V trimmed by 2 bases and J by 4 bases, 5 bases remained unmatched. This CDR3 spans 15 amino acids. Per germline, CDR1 KGHSH and CDR2 LQKENI. Here the CDR3 DNA reads TGTGCCAGCTCACCATTGGGGGACAGGGCCACTGAAGCTTTCTTT. Amino acids: CASSPLGDRATEAFF.

The J gene is TRBJ2-5, the V gene TRBV12-5, with D maybe TRBD2 (5 bases). Germline CDR1 and CDR2: LGHNT and FRNRAP. The germline V and J ends were trimmed by 0 bases and 7 bases, with 12 bases remaining between them. This CDR3 region has 14 residues. DNA for the CDR3: TGTGCTAGTGGTTTGGTACGGGGTTGGGGGACCCAGTACTTC. Its translation is CASGLVRGWGTQYF.

This chain joins TRBV6-5 and TRBJ1-1, with 9 bases that match TRBD1. CDR3 size: 15 residues. V lost 5 bases, J lost 4 bases, and 8 bases stayed unmatched. Germline values: CDR1 MNHEY, CDR2 SVGAGI. The CDR3: CASSQTGGGGTEAFF. CDR3 bases: TGTGCCAGCAGTCAAACAGGGGGCGGAGGCACTGAAGCTTTCTTT.

The chain uses TRBV25-1 and TRBJ1-5; a possible D gene is TRBD1 (5 bases). The CDR3 covers 15 residues. Germline V gene data show CDR1 as MGHDK and CDR2 as SYGVNS. V was pared by 7 bases and J by 1 base, with 14 bases between. CDR3 in amino acids: CASIRGRRSNQPQHF. Here the CDR3 DNA reads TGTGCCAGCATTAGGGGTCGGCGGAGCAATCAGCCCCAGCATTTT.

This chain uses TRBV27 with TRBJ1-5; D unresolved. The CDR3 runs 17 residues. Trimming removed 4 bases at V and 3 bases at J, with 19 bases between. The germline V gene encodes CDR1 MNHEY and CDR2 SMNVEV (reference sequence). DNA for the CDR3: TGTGCCAGCAGTTCCCGGAGAGGGTCGACCTCCAATCAGCCCCAGCATTTT. Translation gives CASSSRRGSTSNQPQHF.

The CDR3 here is CAIRDGYNSPLHF. The CDR3 bases are TGTGCCATCCGGGACGGTTATAATTCACCCCTCCACTTT. The gene calls are TRBV6-5 and TRBJ1-6; possible D gene TRBD1, 5 bases. Trimming cost V 10 bases and J 4 bases, with 11 bases left between them. The CDR3 extends over 13 amino acids. Looked up from germline, CDR1 is MNHEY and CDR2 is SVGAGI.

The genes are TRBV29-1 and TRBJ1-4, with TRBD1 matching over 10 bases. The CDR3 spans 14 residues. V was pared by 7 bases and J by 8 bases, with 10 bases of the junction left unmatched. Germline V gene lookup returns CDR1 SQVTM and CDR2 ANQGSEA. The CDR3 DNA follows: TGCAGCGGGGCTATGGACAGGGGGAACGAAAAACTGTTTTTT. Translating gives CSGAMDRGNEKLFF.

The chain combines TRBV5-1 with TRBJ1-1; 9 nucleotides agree with TRBD1. Germline V lookup: CDR1 SGHRS, CDR2 YFSETQ. The CDR3 covers 17 residues. V gave up 3 bases and J gave up 0 bases; unmatched junction bases: 9. DNA for the CDR3: TGCGCCAGCAGCTCTACCGGGACAGGGCGCTTGAACACTGAAGCTTTCTTT. Translation gives CASSSTGTGRLNTEAFF.

In its sample, this clone was seen a few times. The genes are TRBV2 and TRBJ2-7, with 9 bases identical to TRBD1. The length of the CDR3 is 13 residues. V trimming: 7 bases; J trimming: 6 bases; junction bases outside the gene matches: 7. Germline V lookup: CDR1 SNHLY, CDR2 FYNNEI. The CDR3 nucleotides read TGTGCCAGCACCCGACAGGGGGGTGGCGAGCAGTACTTC. Translated, it gives CASTRQGGGEQYF.

The genes are TRBV15 and TRBJ2-2; D is possibly TRBD1 (5 bases). This CDR3 region has 14 residues. The ends were cut back, 0 bases at V and 3 bases at J, with 5 bases in the middle. CDR1 and CDR2 from the germline V gene are LNHNV and YYDKDF (reference sequence). The CDR3 spells CATSREQDTGELFF. Here the CDR3 DNA reads TGTGCCACCAGCAGAGAACAGGACACCGGGGAGCTGTTTTTT.

The rearrangement uses TRBV4-1 and TRBJ1-3; TRBD1 agrees at 8 bases. Looked up from germline, CDR1 is MGHRA and CDR2 is YSYEKL. The CDR3 has 17 amino acids. The J segment lost 0 bases and the V segment lost 5 bases, leaving 9 bases of the junction unmatched. CDR3 sequence reads: CASSNPTGEASGNTIYF. CDR3 nucleotide sequence: TGCGCCAGCAGCAATCCGACAGGGGAGGCCTCTGGAAACACCATATATTTT.